Shown below are 31 T cell receptor beta chains from a single sample sequenced in a study of cytomegalovirus exposure and HLA in healthy donors. The PCR had 60 Vbeta and 13 Jbeta primers. Some clones are missing from TCRdb's copy, which holds only in-frame ones; the method was immunoSEQ multiplex PCR. The specimen's table records about 160,000 clones. Specimen: PBMCs. Receptors were obtained from a woman aged 55-69 years in good health and CMV-seronegative.

The J gene is TRBJ1-1, the V gene TRBV5-5; no definite D call. The CDR3 totals 14 residues. CDR1 and CDR2 from the germline V gene are SGHKS and YYEKEE (reference sequence). V shed 0 bases and J shed 0 bases, with 6 bases lying between them. The CDR3 loop is CASSLGLMNTEAFF. CDR3 bases: TGTGCCAGCAGCTTGGGACTTATGAACACTGAAGCTTTCTTT.

This rearrangement joins TRBV2 to TRBJ2-5; no definite D call. The length of the CDR3 is 12 residues. The V gene lost 3 bases and the J gene lost 9 bases, with 11 bases spanning the gap. Germline-derived CDR1 and CDR2 are SNHLY and FYNNEI. In DNA, the CDR3 is TGTGCCAGCAGTGAGTTTTCGGTGGCCCAGTACTTC. Translated: CASSEFSVAQYF. Looking up the rest from reference TRBV2 and TRBJ2-5 gives the full variable domain: EPEVTQTPSHQVTQMGQEVILRCVPISNHLYFYWYRQILGQKVEFLVSFYNNEISEKSEIFDDQFSVERPDGSNFTLKIRSTKLEDSAMYFCASSEFSVAQYFGPGTRLLVL.

The chain couples TRBV10-3 to TRBJ1-1; unclear D gene. The germline gives CDR1 ENHRY, CDR2 SYGVKD. V lost 5 bases, J lost 1 base, and 14 bases lay in between. CDR3 length: 15 residues. CDR3 in amino acids: CAISRPPAENTEAFF. CDR3 bases: TGTGCCATCAGTAGGCCCCCCGCGGAGAACACTGAAGCTTTCTTT.

This rearrangement joins TRBV4-1 to TRBJ1-2; 12 bases line up with TRBD1. V shed 4 bases, J shed 7 bases, and the junction held 10 bases outside the gene matches. This CDR3 region has 16 residues. The germline V gene encodes CDR1 MGHRA and CDR2 YSYEKL. The CDR3 DNA follows: TGCGCCAGCAGCCCCAAGAGGGACAGGGGGCCTGGTGGCTACACCTTC. It codes for CASSPKRDRGPGGYTF.

The rearrangement uses TRBV5-1 and TRBJ2-5, with 7 bases identical to TRBD1. Losses at the gene ends were 0 bases for V and 1 base for J; bases not matched to a gene: 6. Germline values: CDR1 SGHRS, CDR2 YFSETQ. The CDR3 has 16 residues. The CDR3 here is CASSLERGRVQETQYF. As DNA, the CDR3 is TGCGCCAGCAGCTTGGAGAGGGGGCGAGTCCAAGAGACCCAGTACTTC.

Here the CDR3 reads CASSWRGTEKLFF. The CDR3 DNA follows: TGTGCCAGCAGCTGGCGGGGTACTGAAAAACTGTTTTTT. The rearrangement joins TRBV5-6 to TRBJ1-4; no clear D gene. Germline loops: CDR1 SGHDT, CDR2 YYEEEE. Trimming removed 3 bases at V and 7 bases at J, with 10 bases between. The CDR3 consists of 13 residues.

The CDR3: CASTKDRGTEAFF. The CDR3 bases are TGTGCCAGTACCAAGGACAGGGGGACTGAAGCTTTCTTT. This chain connects TRBV19 to TRBJ1-1; 10 bases are a match to TRBD1. The CDR3 runs 13 residues. Trimming removed 7 bases from V and 5 bases from J; junction bases left unmatched: 4. The germline V gene has CDR1 LNHDA and CDR2 SQIVND (reference sequence).

The genes are TRBV15 and TRBJ1-3; weak D call: TRBD1 (6 bases). The CDR3 sequence is 17 residues long. V lost 4 bases and J 0 bases, leaving 16 bases between the germline ends. In germline, CDR1 is LNHNV, CDR2 YYDKDF (reference sequence). Written as DNA, the CDR3 is TGTGCCACCAGCACGTCACAGGGAATAGGCTCTGGAAACACCATATATTTT. The encoded protein is CATSTSQGIGSGNTIYF.

The chain joins TRBV5-6 to TRBJ2-7; D perhaps matches TRBD1 (5 bases). V lost 7 bases to trimming and J lost 3 bases, with 17 bases between them. This CDR3 has 14 amino acids. From germline, CDR1 is SGHDT and CDR2 YYEEEE. The CDR3 protein is CASGHWGQLYEQYF. The CDR3 DNA follows: TGTGCCAGCGGCCATTGGGGCCAGCTCTACGAGCAGTACTTC. Full variable domain (outside the CDR3, taken from reference TRBV5-6 and TRBJ2-7): DAGVTQSPTHLIKTRGQQVTLRCSPKSGHDTVSWYQQALGQGPQFIFQYYEEEERQRGNFPDRFSGHQFPNYSSELNVNALLLGDSALYLCASGHWGQLYEQYFGPGTRLTVT.

The gene calls are TRBV5-1 and TRBJ2-7, with TRBD1 identical over 11 bases. Germline V gene data show CDR1 as SGHRS and CDR2 as YFSETQ. The CDR3 is 14 amino acids. V dropped 4 bases and J dropped 6; count of bases not matched to a gene: 6. The CDR3 region is CASSAGQGGLEQYF. In DNA form, the CDR3 reads TGCGCCAGCAGCGCGGGACAGGGGGGGCTCGAGCAGTACTTC. Filled out from reference TRBV5-1 and TRBJ2-7, the complete variable domain reads KAGVTQTPRYLIKTRGQQVTLSCSPISGHRSVSWYQQTPGQGLQFLFEYFSETQRNKGNFPGRFSGRQFSNSRSEMNVSTLELGDSALYLCASSAGQGGLEQYFGPGTRLTVT.

The chain has TRBV4-2 and TRBJ1-1; tentative D call: TRBD1 (6 bases). The CDR3 loop spans 16 amino acids. Looked up from germline, CDR1 is LGHNA and CDR2 is YNFKEQ. V lost 4 bases and J lost 0, with 15 bases in between. DNA for the CDR3: TGTGCCAGCAGCCCTTTGGGGGGGCCCATGAACACTGAAGCTTTCTTT. Its translation: CASSPLGGPMNTEAFF.

The CDR3 nucleotides are TGTGCCAGCAGCTATAGAGGGTCAGGGGAGCCCCAGCATTTT. Its translation: CASSYRGSGEPQHF. This chain uses TRBV7-2 with TRBJ1-5, with D perhaps TRBD1 (6 bases). Between the trimmed V and J ends, which lost 4 bases and 8 bases, there was a span of 15 bases. CDR3 length: 14 residues. Germline CDR1 reads SGHTA; CDR2 reads FQGNSA. Looking up the rest from reference TRBV7-2 and TRBJ1-5 gives the full variable domain: GAGVSQSPSNKVTEKGKDVELRCDPISGHTALYWYRQSLGQGLEFLIYFQGNSAPDKSGLPSDRFSAERTGGSVSTLTIQRTQQEDSAVYLCASSYRGSGEPQHFGDGTRLSIL.

The V and J genes are TRBV4-1 and TRBJ2-2, with D possibly TRBD2 on 5 matching bases. Germline V gene sequence: CDR1 MGHRA, CDR2 YSYEKL. The CDR3 covers 17 residues. V dropped 3 bases and J dropped 6 bases, with 20 bases sitting between them. For the CDR3, the DNA is TGCGCCAGCAGCCATTTAAGGACTGCGGTGATCCCCGGGGAGCTGTTTTTT. It codes for CASSHLRTAVIPGELFF.

The chain joins TRBV6-5 to TRBJ2-7; no clear D gene. Germline CDR1 MNHEY, CDR2 SVGAGI. V was trimmed by 2 bases and J by 3 bases, leaving 5 bases between them. The CDR3 has 12 amino acids. CDR3 residues: CASSYRGYEQYF. Written as DNA, the CDR3 is TGTGCCAGCAGTTACCGAGGCTACGAGCAGTACTTC.

The chain carries TRBV4-1 and TRBJ1-2; no definite D call. V was shortened by 4 bases and J by 0 bases, with 12 bases between the two germline ends. The CDR3 consists of 15 residues. Germline V CDR1 and CDR2: MGHRA, YSYEKL. The CDR3 nucleotides are TGCGCCAGCAGCCCTCCAGGCAAACCTAACTATGGCTACACCTTC. Residues: CASSPPGKPNYGYTF.

The gene calls are TRBV6-4 and TRBJ2-3, with no clear D. V was clipped by 2 bases and J by 5 bases, with 8 bases between them. In germline, CDR1 is MRHNA, CDR2 SNTAGT. CDR3 length: 13 residues. The chain's CDR3 is CASSDERGDTQYF. Here the CDR3 DNA reads TGTGCCAGCAGTGACGAGAGAGGAGATACGCAGTATTTT.

This sequence joins TRBV7-2 and TRBJ1-2; 9 bases map to TRBD1. This CDR3 comprises 15 residues. With 2 bases clipped from V and 4 bases from J, the junction kept 5 bases outside the gene matches. Germline CDR1 is SGHTA and CDR2 is FQGNSA. CDR3 protein: CASSLTGQGIYGYTF. As DNA, the CDR3 is TGTGCCAGCAGCTTAACGGGACAGGGAATCTATGGCTACACCTTC.

The chain recombines TRBV7-6 with TRBJ1-3, with 8 bases matching TRBD1. This CDR3 comprises 17 residues. CDR1 is SGHVS, CDR2 FNYEAQ, per germline. The junction had 9 bases not matched to a gene; V was cut back by 5 bases and J by 0 bases. The CDR3 reads CASSPTTGAVSGNTIYF. CDR3 in DNA: TGTGCCAGCAGCCCCACGACAGGGGCCGTCTCTGGAAACACCATATATTTT.

The genes are TRBV7-6 and TRBJ2-5, with D perhaps matching TRBD2 (6 bases). The CDR3 runs 15 residues. Trimming stripped 2 bases from V and 5 bases from J, with 15 bases between. CDR1 is SGHVS and CDR2 is FNYEAQ in the germline V gene. For the CDR3, the DNA is TGTGCCAGCAGCTTAACGGGACTGCTACGGGAGACCCAGTACTTC. Translation: CASSLTGLLRETQYF.

The chain couples TRBV5-4 to TRBJ2-5; 11 bases agree with TRBD2. The CDR3 sequence is 15 residues long. Germline lookup yields CDR1 SGHNT and CDR2 YYREEE (reference sequence). The V segment lost 2 bases and the J segment 5 bases; nucleotides outside the gene matches: 5. The CDR3 DNA sequence: TGTGCCAGCAGCTTTAGCGGGGGGGCCGTGGAGACCCAGTACTTC. Translating it yields CASSFSGGAVETQYF.

The chain links TRBV6-6 to TRBJ1-5, with TRBD1 matching 8 bases. This CDR3 contains 14 residues. V lost 6 bases, J lost 4 bases, and 5 bases stayed unmatched. From germline, CDR1 is MNHNY and CDR2 SVGAGI (reference sequence). The CDR3 nucleotides are TGTGCCAGCAGCCCTGACAGGGGTAATCAGCCCCAGCATTTT. Encoded protein: CASSPDRGNQPQHF.

The chain combines TRBV7-9 with TRBJ1-4; the D gene is possibly TRBD1 (6 bases). The CDR3 is 17 residues long. Trimming removed 2 bases from V and 0 bases from J, with 13 bases in between. From germline, CDR1 is SEHNR and CDR2 FQNEAQ (reference sequence). This CDR3 reads CASSLTGYGATNEKLFF. The CDR3 DNA follows: TGTGCCAGCAGCTTAACAGGGTACGGCGCAACTAATGAAAAACTGTTTTTT. Combining the CDR3 with reference TRBV7-9 and TRBJ1-4 gives the whole variable domain DTGVSQNPRHKITKRGQNVTFRCDPISEHNRLYWYRQTLGQGPEFLTYFQNEAQLEKSRLLSDRFSAERPKGSFSTLEIQRTEQGDSAMYLCASSLTGYGATNEKLFFGSGTQLSVL.

CDR3 sequence reads: CASSEATRQETQYF. CDR3 DNA: TGTGCCAGCAGTGAAGCAACCAGGCAAGAGACCCAGTACTTC. This sequence joins TRBV2 and TRBJ2-5; D gene unclear. The CDR3 sequence is 14 residues long. From germline, CDR1 is SNHLY and CDR2 FYNNEI. V lost 0 bases and J lost 2, with 7 bases in between.

The V and J genes are TRBV7-7 and TRBJ2-2; TRBD1 is a possible D gene (5 bases). Germline lookup yields CDR1 SSHAT and CDR2 FNYEAQ (reference sequence). The V gene lost 5 bases and the J gene lost 3 bases, with 19 bases spanning the gap. This CDR3 comprises 17 residues. The CDR3 loop is CASSPGHSGWYTGELFF. CDR3 bases: TGTGCCAGCAGCCCAGGCCACTCAGGGTGGTACACCGGGGAGCTGTTTTTT. The full variable domain, rest sourced from reference TRBV7-7 and TRBJ2-2, is GAGVSQSPRYKVTKRGQDVTLRCDPISSHATLYWYQQALGQGPEFLTYFNYEAQPDKSGLPSDRFSAERPEGSISTLTIQRTEQRDSAMYRCASSPGHSGWYTGELFFGEGSRLTVL.

The chain links TRBV27 to TRBJ1-5; D possibly corresponds to TRBD1 (6 bases). V was pared by 6 bases and J by 7 bases, with 19 bases between. The CDR3 runs to 15 residues. Germline lookup yields CDR1 MNHEY and CDR2 SMNVEV (reference sequence). CDR3: CASSRTGGGRQPQHF. The CDR3 coding sequence is TGTGCCAGCAGCAGGACGGGAGGGGGTAGGCAGCCCCAGCATTTT.

The chain couples TRBV7-9 to TRBJ2-7; 7 bases match TRBD1. Trimming cost V 5 bases and J 5 bases; bases outside gene matches: 9. The germline V gene encodes CDR1 SEHNR and CDR2 FQNEAQ (reference sequence). The CDR3 runs to 14 residues. The CDR3 region has the DNA TGTGCCAGCAGCACGGACAGGAAGTTCAACGAGCAGTACTTC. The encoded protein is CASSTDRKFNEQYF.

The V gene is TRBV7-2, the J gene TRBJ2-6, with TRBD2 matching 7 bases. Germline V gene sequence: CDR1 SGHTA, CDR2 FQGNSA. This CDR3 has 16 residues. V lost 5 bases, J lost 1 base, and 5 bases stayed unmatched. CDR3 nucleotide sequence: TGTGCCAGCAGCCCCTCGGGAGGATCTGGGGCCAACGTCCTGACTTTC. Amino acid sequence: CASSPSGGSGANVLTF.

This chain connects TRBV7-2 to TRBJ2-7; 12 bases align to TRBD2. The CDR3 runs 18 residues. Germline lookup yields CDR1 SGHTA and CDR2 FQGNSA. After removal of 3 bases from V and 0 bases from J, the junction contained 9 bases not matched to a gene. CDR3 nucleotide sequence: TGTGCCAGCAGCTTGCGGACTAGCGGGGCCTCCACCTCCTACGAGCAGTACTTC. This translates into CASSLRTSGASTSYEQYF.

Details on this clone: Other DNA sequences of this sample code for an identical CDR3. This chain uses TRBV5-6 with TRBJ1-6; 8 bases align to TRBD1. The V and J ends lost 0 bases and 9 bases, in that order; junction bases with no gene match: 5. There are 15 residues in the CDR3. CDR1 and CDR2 (germline): SGHDT, YYEEEE. The CDR3 region is CASSLGTGPSSPLHF. The CDR3 bases are TGTGCCAGCAGCTTGGGGACAGGGCCTAGTTCACCCCTCCACTTT.

J is TRBJ1-3 and V is TRBV5-1, with 9 bases that match TRBD1. The CDR3 totals 14 residues. Germline trimming cut 6 bases from V and 3 bases from J; bases unmatched to any gene: 4. Germline V gives CDR1 SGHRS, CDR2 YFSETQ. The chain's CDR3 is CASMTGGNGNTIYF. CDR3 nucleotide sequence: TGCGCCAGCATGACAGGGGGTAATGGAAACACCATATATTTT.

The chain employs TRBV10-2 and TRBJ2-7; 7 nucleotides align to TRBD2. The V segment lost 8 bases and the J segment 7 bases; nucleotides outside the gene matches: 8. Germline V lookup: CDR1 WSHSY, CDR2 SAAADI. This CDR3 is built from 12 residues. CDR3: CASRVGGREQYF. DNA for the CDR3: TGCGCCAGCCGGGTGGGGGGGAGGGAGCAGTACTTC.